This record covers a single T cell receptor (beta chain). The data belong to a study of blood T cell repertoires in COVID-19. Either two negative PCRs, clearance, or symptom resolution qualified Cohort 3 donors as recovered. Some clones are missing from TCRdb's copy, which holds only in-frame ones; the method was immunoSEQ multiplex PCR. The sample carries about 280,000 clones, roughly nine tenths recorded once. The sample taken for sequencing was PBMCs or T cells enriched from blood (not recorded which). The TCR was taken from a woman aged 55-70 years who had recovered from COVID-19.

This CDR3 reads CASHAPGVAGELFF. CDR3 DNA sequence: TGTGCCAGCCACGCCCCGGGAGTTGCCGGGGAGCTGTTTTTT. The chain has TRBV7-8 and TRBJ2-2; D perhaps matches TRBD2 (6 bases). V dropped 8 bases and J dropped 6 bases, with 16 bases sitting between them. CDR3 size: 14 residues. Per the germline V gene, CDR1 is SGHVS and CDR2 is FQNEAQ.